These 2 T cell receptor beta chains were sequenced from one sample in a study of cytomegalovirus exposure and HLA in healthy donors. Primers: 60 Vbeta forward and 13 Jbeta reverse. Using immunoSEQ multiplex PCR, the repertoire was profiled, and TCRdb retains in-frame clones only, with some absent. The sample lists roughly 250,000 clones; approximately 80% were seen once. Sequenced material: PBMCs. Source of these receptors: a girl under 10 years old in good health and CMV-seronegative.

V is TRBV10-1 and J is TRBJ2-3, with D possibly TRBD2 on 6 matching bases. The germline V gene encodes CDR1 WNHNN and CDR2 SYGVQD (reference sequence). The CDR3 has 16 residues. Trimming stripped 0 bases from V and 2 bases from J, with 12 bases between. DNA of the CDR3: TGCGCCAGCAGTGAGTCGACTAGTTTTCTCACAGATACGCAGTATTTT. The encoded protein is CASSESTSFLTDTQYF.

The chain employs TRBV11-2 and TRBJ2-7; TRBD2 matches 7 bases. This CDR3 contains 14 residues. Germline-derived CDR1 and CDR2 are SGHAT and FQNNGV. V shed 0 bases, J shed 5 bases, and the junction held 4 bases outside the gene matches. In DNA form, the CDR3 reads TGTGCCAGCAGCTTAGATCGGACTAGTCACGAGCAGTACTTC. Translated, it gives CASSLDRTSHEQYF.